The sequence of this T cell receptor (beta chain) was determined in a study of T cells in Graves' hyperthyroidism and ophthalmopathy. Study outcomes and limitations: Prediction of ophthalmopathy progression came a median approximately 6 months pre-onset. Clonotypes that were expanded in thyroid above 0.001 mostly appeared in blood too.

RNA transcripts were the template for amplifying TCR beta CDR3 regions. HTBI primers were used for first-round RT-PCR of the TCR CDR3. Using its own MiXCR run on the multiplex PCR reads, TCRdb lists one record per CDR3 protein. The table lists some 600,000 distinct CDR3 sequences, approximately 15% of them singletons. This clonotype was recorded once. Its matching antigen is unknown. The V gene's germline CDR1 is MDHEN and CDR2 SYDVKM. This CDR3 is built from 13 residues. Trimming removed 7 bases from V and 3 bases from J, with 12 bases in between. Uncontrolled infection, other autoimmune disease, pregnancy or lactation barred patients from enrollment. Sample collection date corresponds to first hyperthyroidism diagnosis, prior to any ophthalmopathy symptoms.

The material sequenced was blood. V gene TRBV28 combines with J gene TRBJ1-2; D remains unclear. The receptor was isolated from a woman aged 25-40 years with Graves' hyperthyroidism that later progressed to Graves' ophthalmopathy. The CDR3 sequence: CASNGGGYYGYTF. DNA for the CDR3: TGTGCCAGCAACGGCGGCGGGTACTATGGCTACACCTTC.